These 27 T cell receptor beta chains were all obtained from the same sample, sequenced in a study of blood T cell repertoires in COVID-19. The method was immunoSEQ multiplex PCR; TCRdb's version includes in-frame clones alone and lacks a portion of them. The profile shows around 450,000 clones, about 92% of them singletons. The material sequenced was PBMCs or T cells enriched from blood (not recorded which). These receptors were obtained from a man aged 18 to 30 who had recovered from COVID-19.

The chain is built from TRBV30 and TRBJ1-1; a possible D gene is TRBD1 (5 bases). Germline V gene data show CDR1 as GTSNPN and CDR2 as SVGIG (reference sequence). The CDR3 loop spans 16 amino acids. V gave up 1 base and J gave up 4 bases, with 19 bases separating them. The CDR3: CAWSAQAGTGGTEAFF. The CDR3 DNA reads TGTGCCTGGAGTGCCCAGGCCGGCACGGGGGGCACTGAAGCTTTCTTT.

The chain carries TRBV7-8 and TRBJ2-3; 7 bases are shared with TRBD2. This CDR3 has 14 residues. The germline V gene has CDR1 SGHVS and CDR2 FQNEAQ. Trimming took 5 bases from V and 3 from J; bases not matched to a gene: 5. The DNA for the CDR3 is TGTGCCAGCAGCCCCGGGGGGTGGACAGATACGCAGTATTTT. Its protein product is CASSPGGWTDTQYF.

V gene TRBV20-1 combines with J gene TRBJ1-1; D is undetermined. Per germline, CDR1 DFQATT and CDR2 SNEGSKA (reference sequence). Between the trimmed V and J ends, which lost 6 bases and 10 bases, there was a span of 12 bases. The CDR3 loop spans 10 amino acids. CDR3 loop: CSASKSRAFF. The CDR3 region has the DNA TGCAGTGCATCAAAAAGTAGAGCTTTCTTT.

J is TRBJ2-7 and V is TRBV23-1; D is possibly TRBD1 (5 bases). TRBV23-1 is recorded as an ORF, its role being uncertain. CDR3 length equals 16 residues. V lost 0 bases, J lost 2 bases, and 14 bases lay in between. CDR3 DNA: TGCGCCAGCAGTCAATCAACGGCCAGGGAACCCTACGAGCAGTACTTC. Translation gives CASSQSTAREPYEQYF.

V is TRBV7-9 and J is TRBJ2-3; 9 nucleotides agree with TRBD1. Germline values: CDR1 SEHNR, CDR2 FQNEAQ (reference sequence). V was clipped by 5 bases and J by 6 bases; unmatched bases: 12. CDR3 size: 16 residues. The CDR3 is CASSPPYRGLADTQYF. CDR3 sequence (DNA): TGTGCCAGCAGCCCCCCGTACAGGGGGCTAGCGGATACGCAGTATTTT.

This clone was observed a single time. The rearrangement uses TRBV7-7 and TRBJ2-3, with D maybe TRBD2 (6 bases). V gave up 0 bases and J gave up 0 bases, with 7 bases separating them. The germline V gene encodes CDR1 SSHAT and CDR2 FNYEAQ (reference sequence). This CDR3 spans 15 amino acids. The CDR3 nucleotides read TGTGCCAGCAGCTTAGCTAGCGGTAGCACAGATACGCAGTATTTT. Amino acid sequence: CASSLASGSTDTQYF. Combining the CDR3 with reference TRBV7-7 and TRBJ2-3 gives the whole variable domain GAGVSQSPRYKVTKRGQDVTLRCDPISSHATLYWYQQALGQGPEFLTYFNYEAQPDKSGLPSDRFSAERPEGSISTLTIQRTEQRDSAMYRCASSLASGSTDTQYFGPGTRLTVL.

The rearrangement links TRBV7-3 to TRBJ2-1; TRBD1 is a possible D gene (6 bases). Trimming cost V 5 bases and J 10 bases, with 24 bases left between them. This CDR3 is 16 amino acids long. Germline lookup yields CDR1 SGHTA and CDR2 FQGTGA. The CDR3 nucleotides are TGTGCCAGCAGCCCTTATGGAGGACTGGGGGCGCGAGAGCAGTTCTTC. It translates to CASSPYGGLGAREQFF. The full variable domain, with the rest looked up from reference TRBV7-3 and TRBJ2-1, is GAGVSQTPSNKVTEKGKYVELRCDPISGHTALYWYRQSLGQGPEFLIYFQGTGAADDSGLPNDRFFAVRPEGSVSTLKIQRTERGDSAVYLCASSPYGGLGAREQFFGPGTRLTVL.

This chain connects TRBV5-6 to TRBJ2-1; 9 positions match TRBD2. Per germline, CDR1 SGHDT and CDR2 YYEEEE. Trimming cost V 4 bases and J 7 bases; bases outside gene matches: 9. This CDR3 is 15 amino acids long. In nucleotides, the CDR3 is TGTGCCAGCAGCCCTATAGCGGGAGAGTGGAATGAGCAGTTCTTC. The encoded protein is CASSPIAGEWNEQFF.

V and J are TRBV2 and TRBJ2-7; TRBD2 matches 9 bases. The CDR3 loop spans 15 amino acids. The ends lost 3 bases at V and 0 bases at J; junction bases unmatched: 3. The V gene's germline CDR1 is SNHLY and CDR2 FYNNEI. CDR3 DNA: TGTGCCAGCAGTGAGCCTAGCGGGGTCTCCTACGAGCAGTACTTC. This codes for CASSEPSGVSYEQYF.

The rearrangement uses TRBV6-1 and TRBJ1-1, with D tentatively TRBD1 (5 bases). Looked up from germline, CDR1 is MNHNS and CDR2 is SASEGT. The V end lost 4 bases, the J end lost 7 bases, and 31 bases lay between the germline ends. The CDR3 totals 19 residues. The CDR3 nucleotides read TGTGCCAGCAGTGGAGACAGAGGTGGGGGTCCCCGGAGGGTAAATGAAGCTTTCTTT. Residues: CASSGDRGGGPRRVNEAFF.

CDR3 sequence reads: CASWRDNEKLFF. CDR3 DNA sequence: TGTGCCAGCTGGAGGGATAATGAAAAACTGTTTTTT. The chain couples TRBV18 to TRBJ1-4; D uncertain. V was trimmed by 7 bases and J by 4 bases, leaving 7 bases between them. Germline lookup yields CDR1 KGHSH and CDR2 LQKENI. CDR3 length: 12 amino acids.

The rearrangement uses TRBV15 and TRBJ2-3; D uncertain. Trimming took 0 bases from V and 4 from J, leaving 8 bases between them. The germline gives CDR1 LNHNV, CDR2 YYDKDF (reference sequence). This CDR3 region has 14 residues. Here the CDR3 reads CATSRDPASDTQYF. DNA for the CDR3: TGTGCCACCAGCAGAGATCCAGCGTCAGATACGCAGTATTTT.

The V call is TRBV7-3, the J call TRBJ2-3; tentative D call: TRBD2 (6 bases). Trimming took off 0 bases at V and 8 bases at J, with 18 bases between the two ends. Germline V gene lookup returns CDR1 SGHTA and CDR2 FQGTGA. The CDR3 contains 16 residues. The CDR3 loop is CASSLTNTGEGGTQYF. CDR3 DNA: TGTGCCAGCAGCTTAACGAATACGGGAGAAGGCGGTACGCAGTATTTT.

This clone was recorded only once. The gene calls are TRBV25-1 and TRBJ1-4; TRBD1 matches at 9 bases. This CDR3 region has 15 residues. The J segment lost 6 bases and the V segment lost 0 bases, leaving 2 bases of the junction unmatched. The V gene's germline CDR1 is MGHDK and CDR2 SYGVNS. The CDR3 sequence is CASSEYGTGYEKLFF. CDR3 sequence (DNA): TGTGCCAGCAGTGAATATGGGACAGGGTATGAAAAACTGTTTTTT.

In this sample, this clone turned up once. This sequence joins TRBV5-1 and TRBJ1-2; D is undetermined. Germline CDR1 reads SGHRS; CDR2 reads YFSETQ. This CDR3 is 13 amino acids long. V lost 2 bases, J lost 2 bases, and 7 bases lay in between. In DNA, the CDR3 is TGCGCCAGCAGCTTCGAGAAAAACTATGGCTACACCTTC. Translating gives CASSFEKNYGYTF.

The rearrangement uses TRBV5-1 and TRBJ1-2; 12 bases agree with TRBD1. The junction had 5 bases not matched to a gene; V was cut back by 4 bases and J by 1 base. The CDR3 is 16 amino acids. CDR1 and CDR2 (germline): SGHRS, YFSETQ. The CDR3: CASSGGQGANNYGYTF. The CDR3 DNA follows: TGCGCCAGCAGCGGGGGACAGGGGGCGAATAACTATGGCTACACCTTC. The whole variable domain, filled in from reference TRBV5-1 and TRBJ1-2, reads KAGVTQTPRYLIKTRGQQVTLSCSPISGHRSVSWYQQTPGQGLQFLFEYFSETQRNKGNFPGRFSGRQFSNSRSEMNVSTLELGDSALYLCASSGGQGANNYGYTFGSGTRLTVV.

The V and J genes are TRBV19 and TRBJ1-6; TRBD1 aligns across 7 bases. Unmatched junction bases numbered 3, after V lost 5 bases and J lost 5 bases. The length of the CDR3 is 14 residues. The germline V gene encodes CDR1 LNHDA and CDR2 SQIVND (reference sequence). Here the CDR3 DNA reads TGTGCCAGTAGTCAGGGACAGCATAATTCACCCCTCCACTTT. Its translation is CASSQGQHNSPLHF.

This clone appeared once. V is TRBV19 and J is TRBJ1-6; possibly TRBD1 for D (5 bases). In germline, CDR1 is LNHDA, CDR2 SQIVND (reference sequence). The length of the CDR3 is 15 residues. Trimming took 5 bases from V and 10 from J, leaving 18 bases between them. CDR3 sequence (DNA): TGTGCCAGTAGTCCGCTACCCCTGGGGCGGTCACCCCTCCACTTT. Its protein product is CASSPLPLGRSPLHF. Supplemented by reference TRBV19 and TRBJ1-6, the full variable domain reads DGGITQSPKYLFRKEGQNVTLSCEQNLNHDAMYWYRQDPGQGLRLIYYSQIVNDFQKGDIAEGYSVSREKKESFPLTVTSAQKNPTAFYLCASSPLPLGRSPLHFGNGTRLTVT.

The chain joins TRBV9 to TRBJ1-2; D unclear. The germline V gene encodes CDR1 SGDLS and CDR2 YYNGEE. The CDR3 loop spans 15 amino acids. Trimming took 3 bases from V and 0 from J, leaving 12 bases between them. Here the CDR3 DNA reads TGTGCCAGCAGCGCCGCAGGCGAAGCTAACTATGGCTACACCTTC. This codes for CASSAAGEANYGYTF.

V is TRBV3-1 (or the pseudogene TRBV3-2) and J is TRBJ2-7, with TRBD1 matching over 9 bases. CDR3 size: 17 residues. The trim removed 0 bases at V and 0 bases at J, leaving 6 bases unmatched. CDR1 is LGHDT, CDR2 YNNKEL, per germline (reference sequence). CDR3 protein: CASSQEGGQGFSYEQYF. CDR3 coding DNA: TGTGCCAGCAGCCAAGAAGGCGGACAGGGGTTCTCCTACGAGCAGTACTTC.

CDR3 loop: CASSLGAGVYNEQFF. CDR3 sequence (DNA): TGTGCCAGCAGTCTCGGGGCAGGGGTCTACAATGAGCAGTTCTTC. J is TRBJ2-1 and V is TRBV6-5, with D possibly matching TRBD1 (6 bases). There are 15 residues in the CDR3. V was clipped by 5 bases and J by 3 bases, with 14 bases between them. The germline V gene has CDR1 MNHEY and CDR2 SVGAGI.

The rearrangement uses TRBV2 and TRBJ1-3; maybe TRBD1 (6 bases). The CDR3 sequence is 16 residues long. Germline-derived CDR1 and CDR2 are SNHLY and FYNNEI. Trimming shortened V by 4 bases and J by 0 bases, and 13 bases separated the two germline ends. CDR3 region: CASSGREGGSGNTIYF. The CDR3 nucleotides are TGTGCCAGCAGTGGCCGGGAAGGGGGCTCTGGAAACACCATATATTTT.

The chain uses TRBV9 and TRBJ1-1; D unclear. The CDR3 loop spans 15 amino acids. The germline gives CDR1 SGDLS, CDR2 YYNGEE. The V end was cut by 2 bases, the J end by 3 bases, with 14 bases between. This CDR3 reads CASSVDVNSYTEAFF. In DNA, the CDR3 is TGTGCCAGCAGCGTTGATGTTAACAGCTACACTGAAGCTTTCTTT.

V gene TRBV18 combines with J gene TRBJ2-3; 7 bases map to TRBD1. Germline V gives CDR1 KGHSH, CDR2 LQKENI. V lost 0 bases to trimming and J lost 2 bases; unmatched junction nucleotides: 2. This CDR3 region has 15 residues. CDR3: CASSPPQGYTDTQYF. CDR3 nucleotides: TGTGCCAGCTCACCACCACAGGGGTACACAGATACGCAGTATTTT.

The rearrangement joins TRBV25-1 to TRBJ2-3; 7 bases fit TRBD2. CDR1 and CDR2 (germline): MGHDK, SYGVNS. The V gene end was trimmed by 3 bases and the J gene end by 7 bases; junction bases not matched to a gene: 7. This CDR3 comprises 14 residues. The CDR3 loop is CASSDPGLVNTQYF. The DNA for the CDR3 is TGTGCCAGCAGTGATCCAGGACTAGTGAATACGCAGTATTTT.

The chain couples TRBV30 to TRBJ1-1; TRBD1 is a possible D gene (6 bases). Deletions cut 8 bases from V and 3 bases from J, with 19 bases between. The CDR3 runs to 14 residues. Looked up from germline, CDR1 is GTSNPN and CDR2 is SVGIG (reference sequence). The CDR3 bases are TGTGCCATCATAGGGGGGGGAGCTGACACTGAAGCTTTCTTT. Translated, it gives CAIIGGGADTEAFF.

The CDR3, as DNA: TGTGCCAGCAGCCCCCCTGGGACAGGGAACTCTGGGGCCAACGTCCTGACTTTC. Translation: CASSPPGTGNSGANVLTF. This chain uses TRBV7-3 with TRBJ2-6; TRBD1 matches 9 bases. The trim removed 5 bases at V and 0 bases at J, leaving 8 bases unmatched. Germline assignment: CDR1 SGHTA and CDR2 FQGTGA. This CDR3 region has 18 residues.